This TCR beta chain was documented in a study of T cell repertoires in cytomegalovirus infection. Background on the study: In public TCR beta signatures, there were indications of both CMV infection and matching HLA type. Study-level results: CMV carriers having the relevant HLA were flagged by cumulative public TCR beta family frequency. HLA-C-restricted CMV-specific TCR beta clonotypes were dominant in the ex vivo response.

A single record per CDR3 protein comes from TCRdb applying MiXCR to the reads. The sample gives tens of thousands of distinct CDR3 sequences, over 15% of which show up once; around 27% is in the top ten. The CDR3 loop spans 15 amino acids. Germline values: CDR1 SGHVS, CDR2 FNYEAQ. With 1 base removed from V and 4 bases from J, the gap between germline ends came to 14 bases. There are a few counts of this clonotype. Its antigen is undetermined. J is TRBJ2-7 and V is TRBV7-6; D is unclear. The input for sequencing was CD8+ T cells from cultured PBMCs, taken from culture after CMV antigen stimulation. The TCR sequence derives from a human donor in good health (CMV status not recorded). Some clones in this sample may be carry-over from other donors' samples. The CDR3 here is CASSLDQRAFYEQYF. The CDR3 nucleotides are TGTGCCAGCAGCTTAGATCAGCGCGCCTTTTACGAGCAGTACTTC.